The 18 T cell receptor beta chains below all came from one sample that was sequenced in a study of siplizumab effects on memory and regulatory T cells. Data came from immunoSEQ multiplex PCR; TCRdb stores just in-frame clones and leaves some out. The data contain under 150,000 clones, 94% of them singletons. The sample consisted of non-Treg CD4+ T cells sorted from blood. Receptors originate from a human donor in good health.

The CDR3 sequence: CASSDLPPSYEQYF. As DNA, the CDR3 is TGTGCCAGCAGTGATCTACCCCCATCCTACGAGCAGTACTTC. J is TRBJ2-7 and V is TRBV6-1; D unclear. The V gene lost 3 bases and the J gene lost 1 base, with 10 bases spanning the gap. The CDR3 consists of 14 residues. Germline V gene data show CDR1 as MNHNS and CDR2 as SASEGT.

The chain couples TRBV9 to TRBJ1-2; D unresolved. With 0 bases removed from V and 8 bases from J, the gap between germline ends came to 8 bases. The CDR3 length is 12 residues. Germline V CDR1 and CDR2: SGDLS, YYNGEE. The CDR3 DNA sequence: TGTGCCAGCAGCGTAGGTAATGAAGGCTACACCTTC. As protein: CASSVGNEGYTF.

The V call is TRBV19, the J call TRBJ2-2; 7 bases fit TRBD2. The J segment lost 4 bases and the V segment lost 8 bases, leaving 10 bases of the junction unmatched. This CDR3 is 15 amino acids long. Germline CDR1 is LNHDA and CDR2 is SQIVND (reference sequence). The CDR3 here is CASEGGVIGTGELFF. The CDR3 region has the DNA TGTGCCAGTGAGGGAGGGGTGATAGGCACCGGGGAGCTGTTTTTT.

J is TRBJ2-5 and V is TRBV7-9; 7 nucleotides line up with TRBD2. V lost 6 bases, J lost 2 bases, and 9 bases stayed unmatched. Germline lookup yields CDR1 SEHNR and CDR2 FQNEAQ (reference sequence). CDR3 length: 15 residues. CDR3 DNA sequence: TGTGCCAGCAGGTTAAATCAGGGAGGGCAAGAGACCCAGTACTTC. Translated: CASRLNQGGQETQYF.

This clone was counted a single time. The rearrangement joins TRBV20-1 to TRBJ2-5, with a tentative D call TRBD1 (6 bases). Germline V gene lookup returns CDR1 DFQATT and CDR2 SNEGSKA (reference sequence). The CDR3 runs to 11 residues. The V and J ends lost 5 bases and 4 bases respectively, with 8 bases between them. The CDR3 DNA sequence: TGCAGTGCTTTCAGGGGAGAGACCCAGTACTTC. Protein: CSAFRGETQYF.

The chain links TRBV9 to TRBJ2-3; the D is unclear. Germline V CDR1 and CDR2: SGDLS, YYNGEE. This CDR3 is built from 15 residues. V was trimmed by 0 bases and J by 1 base, leaving 9 bases between them. The CDR3: CASSVAGGGTDTQYF. The CDR3 nucleotides are TGTGCCAGCAGCGTAGCGGGCGGTGGCACAGATACGCAGTATTTT.

The chain combines TRBV6-6 with TRBJ1-5, with 7 bases lining up with TRBD1. J lost 4 bases, V lost 8 bases, and 5 bases had no gene match. CDR3 length: 13 residues. CDR1 is MNHNY, CDR2 SVGAGI, per germline (reference sequence). CDR3 nucleotide sequence: TGTGCCAGCTTTGACAGGGCTAATCAGCCCCAGCATTTT. Its protein is CASFDRANQPQHF.

V is TRBV5-1 and J is TRBJ1-1; TRBD1 matches 7 bases. Per the germline V gene, CDR1 is SGHRS and CDR2 is YFSETQ. The length of the CDR3 is 14 residues. The ends lost 4 bases at V and 4 bases at J; junction bases unmatched: 7. The CDR3 nucleotides read TGCGCCAGCAGCCAGGGGGAGGGCGGCACTGAAGCTTTCTTT. Its protein is CASSQGEGGTEAFF.

The CDR3 is CASSRGGQGPAGANVLTF. CDR3 nucleotide sequence: TGCGCCAGCAGCCGAGGGGGCCAGGGCCCAGCGGGGGCCAACGTCCTGACTTTC. The J gene is TRBJ2-6, the V gene TRBV5-1; 7 bases map to TRBD1. Trimming took 4 bases from V and 4 from J; bases not matched to a gene: 14. Germline CDR1 reads SGHRS; CDR2 reads YFSETQ. This CDR3 region has 18 residues.

The chain recombines TRBV11-2 with TRBJ2-3; D ambiguous. V dropped 4 bases and J dropped 3 bases, with 17 bases sitting between them. The CDR3 has 16 amino acids. CDR1 is SGHAT and CDR2 is FQNNGV in the germline V gene. This CDR3 reads CASSSLGMFGTDTQYF. The CDR3 coding sequence is TGTGCCAGCAGCTCCCTTGGGATGTTTGGGACAGATACGCAGTATTTT.

CDR3 DNA: TGCGCCAGCAGTGAGTCAGGAGGGCCCTACGAGCAGTACTTC. This translates into CASSESGGPYEQYF. The chain employs TRBV10-1 and TRBJ2-7, with D maybe TRBD2 (6 bases). Germline lookup yields CDR1 WNHNN and CDR2 SYGVQD (reference sequence). Trimming took 0 bases from V and 2 from J, leaving 8 bases between them. This CDR3 region has 14 residues.

The chain joins TRBV18 to TRBJ2-1; no clear D gene. Per the germline V gene, CDR1 is KGHSH and CDR2 is LQKENI. The V end was cut by 3 bases, the J end by 6 bases, with 6 bases between. This CDR3 spans 12 amino acids. The CDR3 DNA reads TGTGCCAGCTCACCCGTAGGCAATGAGCAGTTCTTC. It specifies CASSPVGNEQFF.

J is TRBJ2-2 and V is TRBV6-5, with D uncertain. This CDR3 region has 11 residues. V was trimmed by 7 bases and J by 3 bases, leaving 3 bases between them. Germline V lookup: CDR1 MNHEY, CDR2 SVGAGI. CDR3 in amino acids: CASKDTGELFF. The CDR3 coding sequence is TGTGCCAGCAAAGACACCGGGGAGCTGTTTTTT.

This sequence joins TRBV15 and TRBJ2-3; TRBD2 might be the D (6 bases). V dropped 3 bases and J dropped 1 base, with 11 bases sitting between them. The CDR3 extends over 15 amino acids. Per the germline V gene, CDR1 is LNHNV and CDR2 is YYDKDF (reference sequence). The CDR3, as DNA: TGTGCCACCAGCAGCGGGACTGGGGGCACAGATACGCAGTATTTT. Translating it yields CATSSGTGGTDTQYF.

The V gene is TRBV6-5, the J gene TRBJ1-1; a weak D match, TRBD1 (5 bases). V lost 6 bases and J 1 base, leaving 9 bases between the germline ends. The CDR3 length is 13 residues. Per germline, CDR1 MNHEY and CDR2 SVGAGI. CDR3 DNA sequence: TGTGCCAGCAGACCTAGGGGGAACACTGAAGCTTTCTTT. It specifies CASRPRGNTEAFF.

This clone is a singleton in its sample. The V gene is TRBV6-5, the J gene TRBJ2-7, with no clear D. The CDR3 spans 11 residues. V gave up 6 bases and J gave up 4 bases, with 7 bases separating them. Germline V CDR1 and CDR2: MNHEY, SVGAGI. The CDR3 region is CASSFGYEQYF. DNA of the CDR3: TGTGCCAGCAGCTTTGGTTACGAGCAGTACTTC.

The rearrangement links TRBV6-1 to TRBJ1-2; D perhaps matches TRBD1 (5 bases). The CDR3 runs to 18 residues. V dropped 2 bases and J dropped 4 bases, with 23 bases sitting between them. Per the germline V gene, CDR1 is MNHNS and CDR2 is SASEGT. CDR3 in DNA: TGTGCCAGCAGTGAAAGGGACTCCGGCCGGGCGGTCGGCTATGGCTACACCTTC. This translates into CASSERDSGRAVGYGYTF.

The rearrangement links TRBV19 to TRBJ1-3, with D perhaps matching TRBD1 (5 bases). Germline CDR1 reads LNHDA; CDR2 reads SQIVND (reference sequence). The CDR3 spans 15 residues. V was pared by 1 base and J by 4 bases, with 11 bases between. DNA of the CDR3: TGTGCCAGTAGTATAGCAGGGACCGGAGGAAACACCATATATTTT. This sequence encodes CASSIAGTGGNTIYF.